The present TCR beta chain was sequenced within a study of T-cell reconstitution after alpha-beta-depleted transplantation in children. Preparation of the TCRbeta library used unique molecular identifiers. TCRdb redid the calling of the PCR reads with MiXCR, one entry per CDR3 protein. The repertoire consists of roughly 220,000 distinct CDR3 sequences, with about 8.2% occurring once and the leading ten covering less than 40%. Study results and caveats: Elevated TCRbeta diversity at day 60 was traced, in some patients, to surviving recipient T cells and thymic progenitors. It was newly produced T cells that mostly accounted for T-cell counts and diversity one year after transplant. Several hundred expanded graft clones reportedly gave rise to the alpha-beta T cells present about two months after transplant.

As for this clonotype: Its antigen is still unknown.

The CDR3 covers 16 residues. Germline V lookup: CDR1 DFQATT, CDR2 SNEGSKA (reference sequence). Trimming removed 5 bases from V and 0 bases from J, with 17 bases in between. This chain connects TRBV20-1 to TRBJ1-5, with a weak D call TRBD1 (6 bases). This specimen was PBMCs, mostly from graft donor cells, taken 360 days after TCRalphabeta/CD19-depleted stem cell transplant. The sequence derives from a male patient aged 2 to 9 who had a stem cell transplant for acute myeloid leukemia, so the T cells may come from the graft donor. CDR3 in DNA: TGCAGTGCTCGGCCCGGGACACTCTTTAGCAATCAGCCCCAGCATTTT. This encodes CSARPGTLFSNQPQHF.